The T cell receptor beta chain described here comes from a study of cytomegalovirus exposure and HLA in healthy donors. This CDR3 region has 13 residues. V shed 4 bases and J shed 5 bases, with 11 bases lying between them. Germline assignment: CDR1 SGHTA and CDR2 FQGTGA. The PCR was carried out with 60 Vbeta primers and 13 Jbeta primers. Assay used: immunoSEQ multiplex PCR; TCRdb lists only in-frame clones, some missing. The sample contains roughly 200,000 clones, 70% to 85% of which appear only once. Source material: PBMCs. This TCR was recovered from a middle-aged man in good health and CMV-seropositive. The V and J genes are TRBV7-3 and TRBJ2-5; D is perhaps TRBD1 (6 bases). The CDR3 here is CASSSGHGETQYF. For the CDR3, the DNA is TGTGCCAGCAGCTCGGGACATGGGGAGACCCAGTACTTC.